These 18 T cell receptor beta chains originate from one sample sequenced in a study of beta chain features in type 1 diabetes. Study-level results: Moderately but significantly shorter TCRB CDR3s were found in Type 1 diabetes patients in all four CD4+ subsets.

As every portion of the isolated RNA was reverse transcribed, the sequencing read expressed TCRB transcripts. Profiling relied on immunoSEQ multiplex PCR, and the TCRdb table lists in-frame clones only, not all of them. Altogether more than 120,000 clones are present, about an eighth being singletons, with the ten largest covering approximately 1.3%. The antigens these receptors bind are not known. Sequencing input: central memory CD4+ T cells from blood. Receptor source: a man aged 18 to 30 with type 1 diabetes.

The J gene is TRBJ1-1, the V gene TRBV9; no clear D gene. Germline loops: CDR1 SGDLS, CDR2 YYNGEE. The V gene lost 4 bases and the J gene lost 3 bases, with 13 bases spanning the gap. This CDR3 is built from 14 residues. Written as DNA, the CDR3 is TGTGCCAGCAGCACCCGCCTTTCGGACACTGAAGCTTTCTTT. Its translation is CASSTRLSDTEAFF.

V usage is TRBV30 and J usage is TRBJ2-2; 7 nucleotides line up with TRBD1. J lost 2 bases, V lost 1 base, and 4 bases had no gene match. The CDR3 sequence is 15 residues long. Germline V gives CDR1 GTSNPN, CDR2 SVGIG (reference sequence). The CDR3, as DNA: TGTGCCTGGAGTGGACAGGGCCTAAACACCGGGGAGCTGTTTTTT. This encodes CAWSGQGLNTGELFF.

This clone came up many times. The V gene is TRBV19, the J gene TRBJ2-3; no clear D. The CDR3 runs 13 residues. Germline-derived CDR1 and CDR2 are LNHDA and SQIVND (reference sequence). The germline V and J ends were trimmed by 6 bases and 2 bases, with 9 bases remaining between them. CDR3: CASSLGSTDTQYF. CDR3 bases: TGTGCCAGTAGCCTCGGATCCACAGATACGCAGTATTTT.

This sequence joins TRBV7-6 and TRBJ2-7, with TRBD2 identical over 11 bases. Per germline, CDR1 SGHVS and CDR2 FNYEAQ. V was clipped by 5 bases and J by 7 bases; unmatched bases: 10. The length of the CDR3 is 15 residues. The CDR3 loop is CASSPRTSGLEEQYF. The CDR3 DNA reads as TGTGCCAGCAGCCCGCGGACTAGCGGGTTGGAGGAGCAGTACTTC. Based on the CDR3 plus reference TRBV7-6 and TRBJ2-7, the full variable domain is GAGVSQSPRYKVTKRGQDVALRCDPISGHVSLYWYRQALGQGPEFLTYFNYEAQQDKSGLPNDRFSAERPEGSISTLTIQRTEQRDSAMYRCASSPRTSGLEEQYFGPGTRLTVT.

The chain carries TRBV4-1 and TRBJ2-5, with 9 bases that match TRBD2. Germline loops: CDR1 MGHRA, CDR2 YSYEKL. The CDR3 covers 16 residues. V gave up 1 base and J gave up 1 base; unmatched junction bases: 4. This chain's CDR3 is CASSQAETSGQETQYF. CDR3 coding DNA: TGCGCCAGCAGCCAAGCTGAGACTAGCGGCCAAGAGACCCAGTACTTC.

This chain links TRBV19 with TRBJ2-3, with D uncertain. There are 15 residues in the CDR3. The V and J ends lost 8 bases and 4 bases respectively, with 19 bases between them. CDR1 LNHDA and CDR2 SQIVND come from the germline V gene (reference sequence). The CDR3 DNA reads TGTGCCAGTGCCACCGCTCACGGACCATCAGATACGCAGTATTTT. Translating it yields CASATAHGPSDTQYF.

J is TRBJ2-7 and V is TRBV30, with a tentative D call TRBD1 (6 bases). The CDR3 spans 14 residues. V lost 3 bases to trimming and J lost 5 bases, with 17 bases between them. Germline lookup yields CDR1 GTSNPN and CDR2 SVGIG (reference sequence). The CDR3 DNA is TGTGCCTGGAGGGTCGGGCAGGGGAGCGACGAGCAGTACTTC. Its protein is CAWRVGQGSDEQYF.

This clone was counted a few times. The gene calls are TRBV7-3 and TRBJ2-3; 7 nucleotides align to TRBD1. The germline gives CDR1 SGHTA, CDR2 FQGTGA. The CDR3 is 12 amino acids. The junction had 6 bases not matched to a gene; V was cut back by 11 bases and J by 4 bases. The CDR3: CAQRQGADTQYF. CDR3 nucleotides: TGTGCCCAGAGACAGGGAGCAGATACGCAGTATTTT.

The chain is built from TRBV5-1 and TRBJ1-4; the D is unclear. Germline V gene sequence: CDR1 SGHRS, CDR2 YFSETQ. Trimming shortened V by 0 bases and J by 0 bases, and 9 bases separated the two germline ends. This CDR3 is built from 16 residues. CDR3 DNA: TGCGCCAGCAGCTTGGGGAGCCAAGCAACTAATGAAAAACTGTTTTTT. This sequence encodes CASSLGSQATNEKLFF. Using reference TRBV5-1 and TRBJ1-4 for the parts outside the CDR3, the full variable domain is KAGVTQTPRYLIKTRGQQVTLSCSPISGHRSVSWYQQTPGQGLQFLFEYFSETQRNKGNFPGRFSGRQFSNSRSEMNVSTLELGDSALYLCASSLGSQATNEKLFFGSGTQLSVL.

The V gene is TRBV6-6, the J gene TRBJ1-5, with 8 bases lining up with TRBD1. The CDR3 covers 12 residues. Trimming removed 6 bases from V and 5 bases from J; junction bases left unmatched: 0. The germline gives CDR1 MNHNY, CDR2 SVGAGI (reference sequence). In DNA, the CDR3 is TGTGCCAGCAGACAGGGGGATCAGCCCCAGCATTTT. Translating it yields CASRQGDQPQHF.

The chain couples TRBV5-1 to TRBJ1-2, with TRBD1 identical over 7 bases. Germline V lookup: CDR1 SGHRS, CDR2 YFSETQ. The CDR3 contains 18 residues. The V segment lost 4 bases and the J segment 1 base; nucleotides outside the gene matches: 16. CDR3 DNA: TGCGCCAGCAGCCTCGGAGAGGACAGGCGCACTCTTAACTATGGCTACACCTTC. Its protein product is CASSLGEDRRTLNYGYTF. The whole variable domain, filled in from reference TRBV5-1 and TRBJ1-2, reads KAGVTQTPRYLIKTRGQQVTLSCSPISGHRSVSWYQQTPGQGLQFLFEYFSETQRNKGNFPGRFSGRQFSNSRSEMNVSTLELGDSALYLCASSLGEDRRTLNYGYTFGSGTRLTVV.

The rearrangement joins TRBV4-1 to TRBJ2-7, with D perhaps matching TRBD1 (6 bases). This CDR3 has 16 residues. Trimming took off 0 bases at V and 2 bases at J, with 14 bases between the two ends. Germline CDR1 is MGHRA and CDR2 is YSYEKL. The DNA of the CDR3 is TGCGCCAGCAGCCAAGATCCCAGGGGCCTCACCTACGAGCAGTACTTC. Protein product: CASSQDPRGLTYEQYF.

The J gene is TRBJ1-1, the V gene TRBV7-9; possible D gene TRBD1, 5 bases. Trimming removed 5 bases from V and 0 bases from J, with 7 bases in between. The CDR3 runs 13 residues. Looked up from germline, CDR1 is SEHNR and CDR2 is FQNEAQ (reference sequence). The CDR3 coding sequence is TGTGCCAGCAGCGGGGGAGTGAACACTGAAGCTTTCTTT. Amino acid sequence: CASSGGVNTEAFF.

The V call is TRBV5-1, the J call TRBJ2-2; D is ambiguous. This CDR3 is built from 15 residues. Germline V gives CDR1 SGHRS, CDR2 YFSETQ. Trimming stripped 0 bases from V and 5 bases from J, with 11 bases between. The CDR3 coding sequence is TGCGCCAGCAGCTTGGATGTAACGAGGACCGGGGAGCTGTTTTTT. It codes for CASSLDVTRTGELFF.

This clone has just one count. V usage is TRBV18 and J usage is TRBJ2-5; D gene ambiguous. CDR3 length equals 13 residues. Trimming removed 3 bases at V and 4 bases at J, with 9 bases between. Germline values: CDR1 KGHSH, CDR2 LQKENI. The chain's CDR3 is CASSPLVGETQYF. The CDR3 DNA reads TGTGCCAGCTCACCTCTCGTGGGAGAGACCCAGTACTTC.

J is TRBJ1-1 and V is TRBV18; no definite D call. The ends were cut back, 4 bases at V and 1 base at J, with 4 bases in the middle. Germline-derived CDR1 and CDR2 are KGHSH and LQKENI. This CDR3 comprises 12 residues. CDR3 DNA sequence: TGTGCCAGCTCACTCACGAACACTGAAGCTTTCTTT. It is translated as CASSLTNTEAFF.

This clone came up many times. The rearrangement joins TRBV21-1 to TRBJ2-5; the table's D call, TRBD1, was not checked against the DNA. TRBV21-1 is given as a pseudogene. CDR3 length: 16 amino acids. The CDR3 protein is CASSTRQVHRQETQYF. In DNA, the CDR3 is TGTGCCAGCAGCACACGACAGGTTCACCGTCAAGAGACCCAGTACTTC.

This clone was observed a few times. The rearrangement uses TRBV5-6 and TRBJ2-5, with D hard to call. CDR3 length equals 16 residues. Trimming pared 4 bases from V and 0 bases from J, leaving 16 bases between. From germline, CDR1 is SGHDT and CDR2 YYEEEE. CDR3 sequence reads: CASSAFYYRYQETQYF. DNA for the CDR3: TGTGCCAGCAGCGCCTTCTATTATCGGTACCAAGAGACCCAGTACTTC.